Each of the 18 T cell receptor beta chains below was sequenced from the same sample in a study of T-cell memory formation after mild COVID-19. TCRdb called the 5' RACE reads again in MiXCR, with one record for every CDR3 protein. The sample contains about 620,000 distinct CDR3 sequences, roughly 17% of which appear only once. Sequences were obtained from PBMCs or a T cell subset sorted from them (not recorded which). All receptors derive from an adult woman who had mild COVID-19 (a few samples of this study predate the infection). Cell type and time point are not known.

This clonotype was seen more than once but under ten times. The genes are TRBV15 and TRBJ2-4; D remains ambiguous. Germline V CDR1 and CDR2: LNHNV, YYDKDF (reference sequence). The length of the CDR3 is 16 residues. The ends were cut back, 0 bases at V and 7 bases at J, with 16 bases in the middle. CDR3 DNA: TGTGCCACCAGCAGAGATTTGGGCAGTTGGGTCAACATTCAGTACTTC. It translates to CATSRDLGSWVNIQYF.

The rearrangement joins TRBV3-1 to TRBJ2-2; TRBD2 aligns across 12 bases. Trimming at V came to 5 bases and at J to 6 bases, leaving 7 bases not matched to a gene. Germline lookup yields CDR1 LGHDT and CDR2 YNNKEL (reference sequence). The CDR3 totals 16 residues. The CDR3 DNA follows: TGTGCCAGCAGCGCAGCTAGCGGGAGGGCCTCCGGGGAGCTGTTTTTT. This sequence encodes CASSAASGRASGELFF.

This sequence joins TRBV7-9 and TRBJ2-4; D is perhaps TRBD2 (5 bases). V shed 3 bases and J shed 8 bases, with 14 bases lying between them. Germline CDR1 reads SEHNR; CDR2 reads FQNEAQ (reference sequence). The CDR3 has 14 residues. In nucleotides, the CDR3 is TGTGCCAGCAGCTTGAGGAGGCCCGGAGACATTCAGTACTTC. Amino acid sequence: CASSLRRPGDIQYF.

This clonotype showed up just a few times. This sequence joins TRBV4-1 and TRBJ2-3, with D maybe TRBD1 (5 bases). Germline-derived CDR1 and CDR2 are MGHRA and YSYEKL. The CDR3 is 17 residues long. Trimming shortened V by 2 bases and J by 6 bases, and 21 bases separated the two germline ends. Here the CDR3 reads CASSQRSGARLRDTQYF. The DNA of the CDR3 is TGCGCCAGCAGCCAACGTTCTGGGGCGCGGCTTAGGGATACGCAGTATTTT.

This clonotype turned up a few times. The chain joins TRBV6-5 to TRBJ2-3, with 7 bases lining up with TRBD2. The V gene end was trimmed by 11 bases and the J gene end by 5 bases; junction bases not matched to a gene: 10. Germline loops: CDR1 MNHEY, CDR2 SVGAGI. The CDR3 covers 13 residues. CDR3 loop: CAGARGRGDTQYF. CDR3 nucleotide sequence: TGTGCCGGGGCCCGGGGGAGGGGAGATACGCAGTATTTT.

This clonotype was recorded a few times. V and J are TRBV4-1 and TRBJ1-1; D not resolved. Between the trimmed V and J ends, which lost 1 base and 3 bases, there was a span of 9 bases. Germline values: CDR1 MGHRA, CDR2 YSYEKL. The CDR3 runs to 14 residues. This chain's CDR3 is CASSQGAQDTEAFF. The DNA of the CDR3 is TGCGCCAGCAGCCAAGGGGCCCAGGACACTGAAGCTTTCTTT.

This clonotype appeared a few times. The chain couples TRBV4-1 to TRBJ1-6; D is ambiguous. The CDR3 has 13 residues. Trimming removed 0 bases at V and 13 bases at J, with 10 bases between. Germline CDR1 and CDR2: MGHRA and YSYEKL. The CDR3 is CASSQDGEMPLHF. DNA of the CDR3: TGCGCCAGCAGCCAAGACGGGGAAATGCCCCTCCACTTT.

The rearrangement links TRBV12-3 or TRBV12-4 to TRBJ1-5, with TRBD1 identical over 8 bases. The J segment lost 7 bases and the V segment lost 8 bases, leaving 7 bases of the junction unmatched. The CDR3 loop spans 13 amino acids. CDR3 protein: CASGRDRYQPQHF. The CDR3 DNA follows: TGTGCCAGCGGCCGGGACAGGTACCAGCCCCAGCATTTT.

The table lists this clonotype with a few counts. The V and J genes are TRBV4-3 and TRBJ2-2, with D possibly matching TRBD2 (5 bases). The CDR3 covers 13 residues. Between the trimmed V and J ends, which lost 5 bases and 6 bases, there was a span of 10 bases. Germline assignment: CDR1 LGHNA and CDR2 YSLEER. The CDR3 spells CASSTGWAGELFF. In DNA, the CDR3 is TGCGCCAGCAGCACGGGGTGGGCCGGGGAGCTGTTTTTT.

The V and J genes are TRBV6-2 or TRBV6-3 and TRBJ2-2; TRBD1 matches 9 bases. This CDR3 is built from 16 residues. V gave up 6 bases and J gave up 5 bases; unmatched junction bases: 10. Germline assignment: CDR1 MNHEY and CDR2 SVGEGT. The CDR3 sequence is CASSFAPGTGTGELFF. As DNA, the CDR3 is TGTGCCAGCAGCTTCGCCCCCGGGACAGGGACCGGGGAGCTGTTTTTT.

DNA of the CDR3: TGTGCCAGCGGAGAATATGAGCAGTTCTTC. This encodes CASGEYEQFF. V is TRBV3-1 and J is TRBJ2-1; D remains unclear. The CDR3 has 10 residues. The V gene lost 8 bases and the J gene lost 8 bases, with 7 bases spanning the gap. From germline, CDR1 is LGHDT and CDR2 YNNKEL (reference sequence).

The chain has TRBV7-2 and TRBJ2-5; a possible D gene is TRBD1 (5 bases). Germline CDR1 reads SGHTA; CDR2 reads FQGNSA. Trimming left V 5 bases short and J 0 bases short, with 7 bases between. This CDR3 spans 13 amino acids. The CDR3 here is CASSRQNQETQYF. CDR3 in DNA: TGTGCCAGCAGCCGACAGAACCAAGAGACCCAGTACTTC.

There are a few counts of this clonotype. CDR3 DNA: TGTGCCAGCAGCAAGGGGGCAAGAGCTGAAGCTTTCTTT. Its protein product is CASSKGARAEAFF. V and J are TRBV6-5 and TRBJ1-1; 7 bases are shared with TRBD1. The V and J ends lost 6 bases and 6 bases, in that order; junction bases with no gene match: 7. Germline CDR1 reads MNHEY; CDR2 reads SVGAGI. The CDR3 length is 13 residues.

This clonotype was picked up a small number of times. The J gene is TRBJ2-3, the V gene TRBV19; 8 nucleotides agree with TRBD2. Per the germline V gene, CDR1 is LNHDA and CDR2 is SQIVND (reference sequence). This CDR3 has 17 amino acids. V trimming: 4 bases; J trimming: 2 bases; junction bases outside the gene matches: 11. CDR3 region: CASSRPSSGLITDTQYF. As DNA, the CDR3 is TGTGCCAGTAGTAGGCCATCTAGCGGGTTAATCACAGATACGCAGTATTTT.

This clonotype was seen a single time. The rearrangement links TRBV6-6 to TRBJ2-1, with unresolved D. The CDR3 totals 12 residues. V lost 2 bases to trimming and J lost 14 bases, with 13 bases between them. Germline V gene sequence: CDR1 MNHNY, CDR2 SVGAGI (reference sequence). The CDR3: CASSYGVHHEFF. CDR3 nucleotides: TGTGCCAGCAGTTACGGGGTCCACCATGAGTTCTTC.

The chain recombines TRBV5-6 with TRBJ1-1, with unresolved D. Between the trimmed V and J ends, which lost 6 bases and 0 bases, there was a span of 12 bases. Germline CDR1 and CDR2: SGHDT and YYEEEE. The CDR3 loop spans 14 amino acids. This chain's CDR3 is CASIPTGVNTEAFF. CDR3 nucleotide sequence: TGTGCCAGCATCCCGACGGGTGTGAACACTGAAGCTTTCTTT.

This rearrangement joins TRBV19 to TRBJ2-1; 8 bases fit TRBD2. Germline V gene data show CDR1 as LNHDA and CDR2 as SQIVND (reference sequence). After removal of 8 bases from V and 1 base from J, the junction contained 13 bases not matched to a gene. The CDR3 extends over 17 amino acids. The CDR3 DNA sequence: TGTGCCAGTGCCCACCTGGCGGGGGGCTGGTCCTACAATGAGCAGTTCTTC. Translation: CASAHLAGGWSYNEQFF.

This clonotype was picked up a small number of times. The chain employs TRBV20-1 and TRBJ1-6; perhaps TRBD1 as D (5 bases). This CDR3 spans 17 amino acids. CDR1 and CDR2 (germline): DFQATT, SNEGSKA (reference sequence). With 2 bases removed from V and 0 bases from J, the gap between germline ends came to 14 bases. CDR3 protein: CSARRGTLSSYNSPLHF. The CDR3 nucleotides are TGCAGTGCTAGAAGGGGAACCTTGAGCTCCTATAATTCACCCCTCCACTTT.